The rows below give T cell receptor beta chains drawn from one sample of a study of cytomegalovirus exposure and HLA in healthy donors. The protocol was immunoSEQ multiplex PCR, while the TCRdb copy is restricted to in-frame clones and leaves out a portion. The sample lists roughly 200,000 clones; around nine tenths were seen once. Sample: PBMCs. Receptors originate from a man aged 25-45 years in good health and CMV-seropositive. Each CDR3 is given with its conserved first and last residue. D genes are given only for firm matches. Some rows mark clone size as missing; the rest say once, few, many or name a class of expanded clone.

>14|TRBV5-4|NA|TRBJ1-4|NA
TGTGCCAGCAGCTTGGAAACTCAGGGAGGAAAACTGTTTTTT
CASSLETQGGKLFF
>14|TRBV9|NA|TRBJ2-7|NA
TGTGCCAGCAGCGTAGCTTTCGGGGACTACGAGCAGTACTTC
CASSVAFGDYEQYF
>16|TRBV6-6|NA|TRBJ1-6|once
TGTGCCAGCAGTACGCCTCTAAGCTCCTATAATTCACCCCTCCACTTT
CASSTPLSSYNSPLHF
>16|TRBV27|NA|TRBJ1-5|once
TGTGCCAGCAGTGACCGGGCCGGTTATAGCAATCAGCCCCAGCATTTT
CASSDRAGYSNQPQHF
>14|TRBV4-1|NA|TRBJ2-7|NA
TGCGCCAGCAGCCAAGTAACAGCCGGAGACGAGCAGTACTTC
CASSQVTAGDEQYF
>13|TRBV6-5|TRBD1|TRBJ1-1|NA
TGTGCCAGCAGTTCTGACAGGGGGGTTCGAGCTTTCTTT
CASSSDRGVRAFF
>14|TRBV6-5|TRBD2|TRBJ2-7|NA
TGTGCCACCAGTTACGGGGGGTCCCCCCACGAGCAGTACTTC
CATSYGGSPHEQYF
>15|TRBV6-6|TRBD1|TRBJ2-7|NA
TGTGCCAGCAGACCACGCGGGACAGGGGTCTACGAGCAGTACTTC
CASRPRGTGVYEQYF
>16|TRBV5-1|TRBD1|TRBJ1-2|few
TGCGCCAGCAGCTTGCTTTTCCAGGACAGGGGGAGGGGCTACACCTTC
CASSLLFQDRGRGYTF
>16|TRBV6-1|NA|TRBJ2-1|few
TGTGCCAGCAGTGAATACGGGACTGGGCACTACAATGAGCAGTTCTTC
CASSEYGTGHYNEQFF
>13|TRBV15|NA|TRBJ1-5|NA
TGTGCCACCAGCAGAGATCTGCGGGAGCCCCAGCATTTT
CATSRDLREPQHF
>13|TRBV25-1|TRBD1|TRBJ2-7|NA
TGTGCCAGCAACTTGGGACAGGGCTACGAGCAGTACTTC
CASNLGQGYEQYF
>14|TRBV12-5|NA|TRBJ1-5|NA
TGTGCTAGTGGTTTGTCAACTTCGTGGCAGCCCCAGCATTTT
CASGLSTSWQPQHF
>13|TRBV6-5|NA|TRBJ2-3|few
TGTGCCAGCAGTTACTCGAACACAGATACGCAGTATTTT
CASSYSNTDTQYF
>14|TRBV4-1|NA|TRBJ2-7|NA
TGCGCCAGCAGCCTTCCCTACAGGTCCTACGAGCAGTACTTC
CASSLPYRSYEQYF
>13|TRBV27|TRBD2|TRBJ2-7|NA
TGTGCCACTGGGACTAGGGGTTTCAACGAGCAGTACTTC
CATGTRGFNEQYF
>15|TRBV29-1|NA|TRBJ2-1|NA
TGCAGCGTTGAAATAAAAGACGGGGTATACAATGAGCAGTTCTTC
CSVEIKDGVYNEQFF
>15|TRBV6-6|NA|TRBJ2-7|NA
TGTGCCAGCAGATATGGACAGCAATCTGGCTACGAGCAGTACTTC
CASRYGQQSGYEQYF